The 20 T cell receptor beta chains in this list originate from one sample, sequenced in a study of regulatory T cells in long-lasting Graves disease. TCR beta libraries were built with iRepertoire HTBI primers and Arm-PCR of CDR3 regions. TCRdb re-analysed the multiplex PCR reads in MiXCR, keeping a single row per CDR3 protein. The data contain about 340,000 distinct CDR3 sequences, roughly 21% of them singletons. Indicated time point: persistent/refractory GD, antithyroid drugs over 5 years with positive TRAb. Researchers made the TCR library from RNA that was extracted from PBMCs. The sample here was peripheral blood mononuclear cells (PBMCs), taken when the disease was refractory, from a patient treated with antithyroid drugs. All receptors derive from a female donor with Graves disease.

The table lists this clonotype with many counts. The genes are TRBV2 and TRBJ1-2, with TRBD1 as a possible D gene (6 bases). Germline V gene sequence: CDR1 SNHLY, CDR2 FYNNEI. Between the trimmed V and J ends, which lost 4 bases and 7 bases, there was a span of 10 bases. There are 12 residues in the CDR3. This CDR3 is CASSAGVGGYTF. The CDR3, as DNA: TGTGCCAGCAGTGCAGGGGTTGGTGGCTACACCTTC. Complete variable domain (other parts from reference TRBV2 and TRBJ1-2): EPEVTQTPSHQVTQMGQEVILRCVPISNHLYFYWYRQILGQKVEFLVSFYNNEISEKSEIFDDQFSVERPDGSNFTLKIRSTKLEDSAMYFCASSAGVGGYTFGSGTRLTVV.

V and J are TRBV20-1 and TRBJ2-7, with a tentative D call TRBD1 (6 bases). Germline V gene sequence: CDR1 DFQATT, CDR2 SNEGSKA (reference sequence). The CDR3 consists of 13 residues. The V and J ends lost 6 bases and 7 bases respectively, with 19 bases between them. The CDR3 reads CSARDIEVLEQYF. The CDR3, as DNA: TGCAGTGCCAGGGACATTGAGGTGCTTGAGCAGTACTTC.

This clonotype showed up just a few times. This chain uses TRBV7-2 with TRBJ1-2, with D perhaps matching TRBD1 (6 bases). CDR3 size: 15 residues. Germline loops: CDR1 SGHTA, CDR2 FQGNSA. Trimming cost V 1 base and J 3 bases, with 12 bases left between them. CDR3 in amino acids: CASSLEPGADYGYTF. The DNA for the CDR3 is TGTGCCAGCAGCTTAGAACCGGGGGCGGACTATGGCTACACCTTC.

A remark on this clonotype: A much bigger clone sits one base away, suggesting this may be a read error. CDR3 sequence (DNA): TGTGCCAGCAGTCTCTATAGCGGGGGAACCTACGAGCAGTACTTC. Its protein product is CASSLYSGGTYEQYF. V is TRBV27 and J is TRBJ2-7, with TRBD2 matching 9 bases. The CDR3 extends over 15 amino acids. Germline V gene lookup returns CDR1 MNHEY and CDR2 SMNVEV (reference sequence). Losses at the gene ends were 5 bases for V and 2 bases for J; bases not matched to a gene: 7.

This clonotype has ten or more counts. The rearrangement links TRBV18 to TRBJ1-1; 7 bases match TRBD1. Germline V lookup: CDR1 KGHSH, CDR2 LQKENI. This CDR3 contains 15 residues. Losses at the gene ends were 6 bases for V and 0 bases for J; bases not matched to a gene: 7. The CDR3 coding sequence is TGTGCCAGCTCCCGGGGACAGCTAATGAACACTGAAGCTTTCTTT. Its protein product is CASSRGQLMNTEAFF.

This chain connects TRBV19 to TRBJ1-1, with a possible D match to TRBD1 (5 bases). Germline V lookup: CDR1 LNHDA, CDR2 SQIVND (reference sequence). The CDR3 is 12 residues long. V lost 0 bases, J lost 8 bases, and 7 bases lay in between. CDR3 in amino acids: CASSIDYREAFF. Written as DNA, the CDR3 is TGTGCCAGTAGTATAGATTACAGGGAAGCTTTCTTT.

CDR3 in DNA: TGCGCCAGCAGCCAAGATGGGGAAGCGGACACTGAAGCTTTCTTT. It yields the protein CASSQDGEADTEAFF. The chain couples TRBV4-3 to TRBJ1-6; D call uncertain. Near its end, the DNA agrees better with TRBJ1-1, so the J call may be wrong. The CDR3 loop spans 15 amino acids. Germline V gene sequence: CDR1 LGHNA, CDR2 YSLEER.

This clonotype has ten or more counts. The gene calls are TRBV7-9 and TRBJ1-1, with TRBD1 matching over 9 bases. The germline V gene has CDR1 SEHNR and CDR2 FQNEAQ (reference sequence). The V and J ends lost 5 bases and 2 bases, in that order; junction bases with no gene match: 15. This CDR3 is built from 18 residues. The CDR3 coding sequence is TGTGCCAGCAGCCCATATACAGGGGGCGGTCCTCAAAACACTGAAGCTTTCTTT. Residues: CASSPYTGGGPQNTEAFF.

A remark on this clonotype: One end of the junction does not line up with germline, which may come from a read error. The V call is TRBV3-1, the J call TRBJ2-4, with 7 bases identical to TRBD2. The CDR3 is made up of 12 amino acids. In germline, CDR1 is LGHDT, CDR2 YNNKEL (reference sequence). Here the CDR3 reads CASSQVAGRPFF. As DNA, the CDR3 is TGTGCCAGCAGCCAAGTAGCGGGCCGGCCGTTCTTC. The whole variable domain, filled in from reference TRBV3-1 and TRBJ2-4, reads DTAVSQTPKYLVTQMGNDKSIKCEQNLGHDTMYWYKQDSKKFLKIMFSYNNKELIINETVPNRFSPKSPDKAHLNLHINSLELGDSAVYFCASSQVAGRPFFGAGTRLSVL.

This clonotype was found a few times. The V gene is TRBV11-2, the J gene TRBJ2-3, with no clear D. The CDR3 covers 16 residues. V lost 2 bases, J lost 3 bases, and 15 bases lay in between. Germline V lookup: CDR1 SGHAT, CDR2 FQNNGV. Here the CDR3 DNA reads TGTGCCAGCAGCTTACCCCCGGGCCTGATTACAGATACGCAGTATTTT. Translation gives CASSLPPGLITDTQYF. Complete variable domain (other parts from reference TRBV11-2 and TRBJ2-3): EAGVAQSPRYKIIEKRQSVAFWCNPISGHATLYWYQQILGQGPKLLIQFQNNGVVDDSQLPKDRFSAERLKGVDSTLKIQPAKLEDSAVYLCASSLPPGLITDTQYFGPGTRLTVL.

Ten or more counts support this clonotype. This chain joins TRBV3-1 and TRBJ1-2; D remains ambiguous. CDR1 is LGHDT, CDR2 YNNKEL, per germline (reference sequence). The V end lost 3 bases, the J end lost 5 bases, and 4 bases lay between the germline ends. CDR3 length equals 11 residues. This CDR3 is CASSHGYGYTF. The CDR3 nucleotides read TGTGCCAGCAGCCACGGGTATGGCTACACCTTC.

This clonotype showed up just a few times. The chain joins TRBV24-1 to TRBJ1-2, with 8 nucleotides matching TRBD1. The J segment lost 4 bases and the V segment lost 2 bases, leaving 8 bases of the junction unmatched. The length of the CDR3 is 16 residues. Germline CDR1 KGHDR, CDR2 SFDVKD. The CDR3 region is CATSDSRGRGAYGYTF. DNA of the CDR3: TGTGCCACCAGTGATTCCAGGGGGCGCGGAGCCTATGGCTACACCTTC.

As concerns this clonotype: This clone may be a read error of a much larger clone one base away. The chain is built from TRBV11-2 and TRBJ2-7; D gene unclear. Germline V gives CDR1 SGHAT, CDR2 FQNNGV. This CDR3 spans 14 amino acids. CDR3 amino acids: CASSLDLRTYGQYF. The CDR3 bases are TGTGCCAGCAGCTTAGATTTGAGAACGTACGGGCAGTACTTC.

This chain links TRBV7-9 with TRBJ2-7; tentative D call: TRBD2 (6 bases). The CDR3 totals 13 residues. V lost 4 bases and J 7 bases, leaving 14 bases between the germline ends. Per germline, CDR1 SEHNR and CDR2 FQNEAQ (reference sequence). The CDR3 here is CASSYLGGEEQYF. The DNA for the CDR3 is TGTGCCAGCAGCTACCTCGGAGGGGAAGAGCAGTACTTC.

This clonotype was seen at least ten times. CDR3 residues: CAAQDRTGAGKLFF. The DNA of the CDR3 is TGTGCCGCCCAAGACCGGACAGGGGCCGGAAAACTGTTTTTT. V usage is TRBV24-1 and J usage is TRBJ1-4, with 9 bases that match TRBD1. Germline V gene sequence: CDR1 KGHDR, CDR2 SFDVKD. The CDR3 runs 14 residues. With V trimmed by 12 bases and J by 10 bases, 14 bases remained unmatched.

This clonotype was detected many times. The J gene is TRBJ1-1, the V gene TRBV3-1, with D perhaps TRBD1 (5 bases). Germline CDR1 reads LGHDT; CDR2 reads YNNKEL (reference sequence). Trimming stripped 5 bases from V and 1 base from J, with 11 bases between. The length of the CDR3 is 14 residues. CDR3 in amino acids: CASSERDRNTEAFF. CDR3 sequence (DNA): TGTGCCAGCAGCGAGAGGGACCGGAACACTGAAGCTTTCTTT.

This clonotype was counted only a few times. This chain connects TRBV15 to TRBJ1-2, with D possibly being TRBD1 (6 bases). Germline V lookup: CDR1 LNHNV, CDR2 YYDKDF (reference sequence). V was cut by 5 bases and J by 7 bases, with 17 bases left in between. The CDR3 consists of 14 residues. In DNA, the CDR3 is TGTGCCACCAGCCCGAACCTACAGGGCAGTGGCTACACCTTC. Amino acid sequence: CATSPNLQGSGYTF. Variable domain in full (rest from reference TRBV15 and TRBJ1-2): DAMVIQNPRYQVTQFGKPVTLSCSQTLNHNVMYWYQQKSSQAPKLLFHYYDKDFNNEADTPDNFQSRRPNTSFCFLDIRSPGLGDTAMYLCATSPNLQGSGYTFGSGTRLTVV.

This clonotype came up many times. The V call is TRBV15, the J call TRBJ1-6, with D unresolved. Trimming took 3 bases from V and 7 from J, leaving 13 bases between them. Germline V gene lookup returns CDR1 LNHNV and CDR2 YYDKDF (reference sequence). The CDR3 is 15 amino acids. CDR3 residues: CATSSLTAGNSPLHF. CDR3 sequence (DNA): TGTGCCACCAGCAGCCTGACGGCGGGGAATTCACCCCTCCACTTT.

This clonotype was found many times. The chain combines TRBV11-2 with TRBJ1-2; 11 nucleotides align to TRBD1. Germline-derived CDR1 and CDR2 are SGHAT and FQNNGV. Unmatched junction bases numbered 8, after V lost 5 bases and J lost 3 bases. The CDR3 spans 16 residues. In DNA, the CDR3 is TGTGCCAGCAGCCAGAGGACAGGGGGCGGGTACTATGGCTACACCTTC. Protein: CASSQRTGGGYYGYTF.

This clonotype was counted many times. CDR3 coding DNA: TGTGCCAGCTGTCCCAGGGGACTGAACACTGAAGCTTTCTTT. It specifies CASCPRGLNTEAFF. The chain recombines TRBV28 with TRBJ1-1; D possibly corresponds to TRBD1 (6 bases). The CDR3 covers 14 residues. With 8 bases removed from V and 0 bases from J, the gap between germline ends came to 13 bases. In germline, CDR1 is MDHEN, CDR2 SYDVKM.